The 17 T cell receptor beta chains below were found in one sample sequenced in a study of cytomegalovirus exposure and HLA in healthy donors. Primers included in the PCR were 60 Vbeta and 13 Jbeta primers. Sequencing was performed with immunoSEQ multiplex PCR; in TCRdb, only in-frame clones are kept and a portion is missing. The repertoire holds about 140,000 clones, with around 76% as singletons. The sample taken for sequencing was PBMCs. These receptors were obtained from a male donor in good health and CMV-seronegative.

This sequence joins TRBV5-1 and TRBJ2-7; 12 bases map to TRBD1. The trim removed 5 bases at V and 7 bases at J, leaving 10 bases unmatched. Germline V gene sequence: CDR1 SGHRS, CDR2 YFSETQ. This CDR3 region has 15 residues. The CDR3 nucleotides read TGCGCCAGCAGAGCCCCGGGACAGGGGGCGCGTGAGCAGTACTTC. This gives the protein CASRAPGQGAREQYF.

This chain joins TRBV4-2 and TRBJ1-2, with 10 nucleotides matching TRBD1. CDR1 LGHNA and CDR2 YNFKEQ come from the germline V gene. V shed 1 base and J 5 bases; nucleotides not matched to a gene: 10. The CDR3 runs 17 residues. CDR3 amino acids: CASSQVLATGGGYGYTF. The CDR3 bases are TGTGCCAGCAGCCAAGTTCTGGCGACAGGGGGCGGGTATGGCTACACCTTC.

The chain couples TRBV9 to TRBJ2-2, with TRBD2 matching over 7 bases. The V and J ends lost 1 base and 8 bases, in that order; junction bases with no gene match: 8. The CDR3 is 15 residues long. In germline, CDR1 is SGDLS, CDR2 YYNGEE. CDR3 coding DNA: TGTGCCAGCAGCGTACGTTCACCAGCGGGGGGGGAGCTGTTTTTT. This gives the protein CASSVRSPAGGELFF.

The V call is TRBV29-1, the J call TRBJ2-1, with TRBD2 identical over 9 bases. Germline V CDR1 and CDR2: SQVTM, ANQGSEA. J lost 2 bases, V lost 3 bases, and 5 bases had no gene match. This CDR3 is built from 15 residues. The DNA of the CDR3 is TGCAGCGTTGAGGGGGGCGGGGGGGCCTACAATGAGCAGTTCTTC. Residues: CSVEGGGGAYNEQFF.

The CDR3 loop is CASSYSRGRAQAFF. For the CDR3, the DNA is TGTGCCAGCAGTTACTCGAGAGGCAGGGCGCAAGCTTTCTTT. This chain connects TRBV6-5 to TRBJ1-1; the D gene is possibly TRBD1 (5 bases). This CDR3 contains 14 residues. V was shortened by 0 bases and J by 9 bases, with 14 bases between the two germline ends. Germline V gene lookup returns CDR1 MNHEY and CDR2 SVGAGI.

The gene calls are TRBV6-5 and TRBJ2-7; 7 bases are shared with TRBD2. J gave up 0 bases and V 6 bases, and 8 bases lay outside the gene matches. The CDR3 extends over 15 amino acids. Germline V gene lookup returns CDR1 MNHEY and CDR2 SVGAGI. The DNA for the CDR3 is TGTGCCAGCAGACCAGCTAGCGGTAGCTCCTACGAGCAGTACTTC. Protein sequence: CASRPASGSSYEQYF.

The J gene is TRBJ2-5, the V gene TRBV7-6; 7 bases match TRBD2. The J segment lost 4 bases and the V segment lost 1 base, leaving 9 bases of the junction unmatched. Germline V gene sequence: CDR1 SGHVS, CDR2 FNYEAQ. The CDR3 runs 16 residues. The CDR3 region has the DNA TGTGCCAGCAGCTTAGTGGGCGGGAGAGGAGGAGAGACCCAGTACTTC. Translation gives CASSLVGGRGGETQYF.

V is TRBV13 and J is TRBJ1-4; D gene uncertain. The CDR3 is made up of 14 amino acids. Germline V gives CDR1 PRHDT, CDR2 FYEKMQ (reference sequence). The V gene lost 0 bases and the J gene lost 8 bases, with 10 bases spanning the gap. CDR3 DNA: TGTGCCAGCAGCTTAGGCACAGTCCCCGAAAAACTGTTTTTT. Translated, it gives CASSLGTVPEKLFF.

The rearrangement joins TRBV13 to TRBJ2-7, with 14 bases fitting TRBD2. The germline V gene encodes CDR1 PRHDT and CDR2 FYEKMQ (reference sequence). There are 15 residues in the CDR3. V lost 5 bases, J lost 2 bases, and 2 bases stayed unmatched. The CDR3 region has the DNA TGTGCCAGCAGCACGACTAGCGGGGGGGCCTACGAGCAGTACTTC. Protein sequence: CASSTTSGGAYEQYF.

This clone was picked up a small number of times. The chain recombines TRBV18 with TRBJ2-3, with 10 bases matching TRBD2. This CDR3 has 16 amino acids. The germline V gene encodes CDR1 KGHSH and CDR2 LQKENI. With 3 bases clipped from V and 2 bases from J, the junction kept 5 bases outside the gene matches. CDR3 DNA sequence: TGTGCCAGCTCACCGCTAGCGGGAGAACCCACAGATACGCAGTATTTT. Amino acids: CASSPLAGEPTDTQYF. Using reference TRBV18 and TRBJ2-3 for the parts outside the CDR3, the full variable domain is NAGVMQNPRHLVRRRGQEARLRCSPMKGHSHVYWYRQLPEEGLKFMVYLQKENIIDESGMPKERFSAEFPKEGPSILRIQQVVRGDSAAYFCASSPLAGEPTDTQYFGPGTRLTVL.

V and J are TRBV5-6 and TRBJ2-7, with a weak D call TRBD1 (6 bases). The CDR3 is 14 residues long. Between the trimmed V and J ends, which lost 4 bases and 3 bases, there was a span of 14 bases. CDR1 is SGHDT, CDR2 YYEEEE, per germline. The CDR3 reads CASSLEGHNYEQYF. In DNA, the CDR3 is TGTGCCAGCAGCCTAGAGGGACACAACTACGAGCAGTACTTC.

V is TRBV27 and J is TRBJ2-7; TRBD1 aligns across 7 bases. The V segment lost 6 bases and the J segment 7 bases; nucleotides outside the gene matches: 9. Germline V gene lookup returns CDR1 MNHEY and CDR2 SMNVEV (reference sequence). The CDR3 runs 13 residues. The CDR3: CASRTGTLEEQYF. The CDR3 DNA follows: TGTGCCAGCAGGACAGGGACCCTAGAGGAGCAGTACTTC.

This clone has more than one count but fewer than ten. CDR3 loop: CASSQRQGPNTGELFF. The DNA of the CDR3 is TGTGCCAGCTCACAGAGACAGGGGCCGAACACCGGGGAGCTGTTTTTT. This sequence joins TRBV18 and TRBJ2-2; 8 nucleotides match TRBD1. The V segment lost 4 bases and the J segment 0 bases; nucleotides outside the gene matches: 4. The CDR3 runs 16 residues. The V gene's germline CDR1 is KGHSH and CDR2 LQKENI.

DNA for the CDR3: TGTGCCAGCTCACCACCGATAAAAACAGGGAACACTGAAGCTTTCTTT. It specifies CASSPPIKTGNTEAFF. The gene calls are TRBV18 and TRBJ1-1, with D maybe TRBD1 (5 bases). With 0 bases removed from V and 1 base from J, the gap between germline ends came to 12 bases. The CDR3 is 16 amino acids. Germline V gene lookup returns CDR1 KGHSH and CDR2 LQKENI.

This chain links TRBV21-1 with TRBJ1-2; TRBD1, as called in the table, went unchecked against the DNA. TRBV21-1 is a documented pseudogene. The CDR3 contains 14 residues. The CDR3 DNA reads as TGTGCCAGCAGCTCACGCAGGGGGCGGGATGGCTACACCTTC. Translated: CASSSRRGRDGYTF.

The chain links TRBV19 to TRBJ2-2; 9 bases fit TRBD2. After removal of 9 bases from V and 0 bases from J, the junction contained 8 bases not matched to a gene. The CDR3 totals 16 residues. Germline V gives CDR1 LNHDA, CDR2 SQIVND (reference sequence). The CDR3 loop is CARFSGSPANTGELFF. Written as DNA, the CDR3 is TGTGCCAGGTTTAGCGGGAGCCCCGCGAACACCGGGGAGCTGTTTTTT.

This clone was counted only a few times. CDR3 loop: CASSFSGGNTEAFF. Written as DNA, the CDR3 is TGTGCCAGCAGCTTCTCAGGGGGAAACACTGAAGCTTTCTTT. The chain is built from TRBV5-4 and TRBJ1-1; the match to TRBD1 covers 7 bases. The CDR3 loop spans 14 amino acids. The ends lost 2 bases at V and 2 bases at J; junction bases unmatched: 3. Germline lookup yields CDR1 SGHNT and CDR2 YYREEE (reference sequence).